What follows is one T cell receptor (beta chain) and its context. Antigen unknown. This entry comes from a study of T cell responses to AZD1222 COVID-19 vaccine. J was trimmed by 2 bases and V by 4 bases; bases with no gene match: 7. This CDR3 spans 16 amino acids. Germline CDR1 is SGHNT and CDR2 is YYREEE (reference sequence). Regarding the study as a whole: After the peak T cell response, and only then, were repertoires sampled.

Generated by immunoSEQ multiplex PCR, the TCRdb table keeps only in-frame clones and is missing some. The sample records around 150,000 clones, roughly 90% being singletons. This sequence was found in an adult who received the AZD1222 COVID-19 vaccine. This chain uses TRBV5-4 with TRBJ2-2, with 8 bases that match TRBD2. The source material was peripheral blood, sampled 28 days after the second AZD1222 dose. CDR3 amino acids: CASSLGVAGNTGELFF. The CDR3 DNA reads as TGTGCCAGCAGCCTCGGAGTAGCGGGAAACACCGGGGAGCTGTTTTTT.